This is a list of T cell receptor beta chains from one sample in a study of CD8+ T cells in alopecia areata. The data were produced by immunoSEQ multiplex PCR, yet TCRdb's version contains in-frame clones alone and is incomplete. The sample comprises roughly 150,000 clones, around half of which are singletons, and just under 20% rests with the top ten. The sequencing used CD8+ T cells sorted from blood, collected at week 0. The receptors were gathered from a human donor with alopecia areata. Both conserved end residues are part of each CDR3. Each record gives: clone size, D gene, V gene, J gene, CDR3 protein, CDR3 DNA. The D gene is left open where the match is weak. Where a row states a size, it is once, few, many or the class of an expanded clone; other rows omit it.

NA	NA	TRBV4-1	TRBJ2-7	CASSQAPGPYEQYF	TGCGCCAGCAGCCAAGCTCCGGGCCCTTACGAGCAGTACTTC
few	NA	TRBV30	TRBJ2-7	CAWSRRSSYEQYF	TGTGCCTGGAGTCGCCGGAGCTCCTACGAGCAGTACTTC
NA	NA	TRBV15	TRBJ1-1	CATGGRGNTEAFF	TGTGCCACCGGTGGCAGAGGGAACACTGAAGCTTTCTTT
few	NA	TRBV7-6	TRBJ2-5	CASSLALDPQETQYF	TGTGCCAGCAGCTTGGCACTAGATCCCCAAGAGACCCAGTACTTC
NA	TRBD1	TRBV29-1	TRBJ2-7	CSVELSGQGYEQYF	TGCAGCGTTGAATTGTCTGGACAGGGCTACGAGCAGTACTTC
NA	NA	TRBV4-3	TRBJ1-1	CASSQAAAGWDTEAFF	TGCGCCAGCAGCCAAGCCGCCGCAGGGTGGGACACTGAAGCTTTCTTT
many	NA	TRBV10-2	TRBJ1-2	CASSQVSLATDYGYTF	TGCGCCAGCAGCCAAGTTTCGCTAGCCACAGACTATGGCTACACCTTC
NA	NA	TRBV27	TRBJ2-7	CASSPRGLGSYEQYF	TGTGCCAGCAGTCCGCGGGGGCTGGGGTCCTACGAGCAGTACTTC
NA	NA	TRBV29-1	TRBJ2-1	CSVEASDNEQFF	TGCAGCGTTGAGGCCAGTGACAATGAGCAGTTCTTC
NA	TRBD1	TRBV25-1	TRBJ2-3	CASSGSGQVISDTQYF	TGTGCCAGCAGTGGATCCGGACAGGTCATTTCAGATACGCAGTATTTT
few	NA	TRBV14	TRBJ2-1	CASSQVGQTVSYNEQFF	TGTGCCAGCAGCCAAGTCGGACAGACAGTCTCCTACAATGAGCAGTTCTTC
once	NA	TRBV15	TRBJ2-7	CATSQAGSYEQYF	TGTGCCACCAGTCAAGCAGGCTCCTACGAGCAGTACTTC
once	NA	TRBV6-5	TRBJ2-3	CASSLQGSADTQYF	TGTGCCAGCAGTCTACAGGGATCGGCAGATACGCAGTATTTT
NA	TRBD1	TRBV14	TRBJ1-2	CASSQLDRDYGYTF	TGTGCCAGCAGCCAACTCGACAGGGACTATGGCTACACCTTC
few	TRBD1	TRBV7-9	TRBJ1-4	CASSPMTGATNEKLFF	TGTGCCAGCAGCCCTATGACAGGGGCAACTAATGAAAAACTGTTTTTT
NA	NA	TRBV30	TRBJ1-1	CAWREPHQPQNTEAFF	TGTGCCTGGAGGGAGCCACATCAACCCCAGAACACTGAAGCTTTCTTT
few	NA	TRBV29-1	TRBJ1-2	CSTTQGSDYGYTF	TGCAGCACCACACAGGGAAGCGACTATGGCTACACCTTC
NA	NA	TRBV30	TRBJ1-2	CAWSVDGGYTF	TGTGCCTGGAGTGTAGATGGTGGCTACACCTTC